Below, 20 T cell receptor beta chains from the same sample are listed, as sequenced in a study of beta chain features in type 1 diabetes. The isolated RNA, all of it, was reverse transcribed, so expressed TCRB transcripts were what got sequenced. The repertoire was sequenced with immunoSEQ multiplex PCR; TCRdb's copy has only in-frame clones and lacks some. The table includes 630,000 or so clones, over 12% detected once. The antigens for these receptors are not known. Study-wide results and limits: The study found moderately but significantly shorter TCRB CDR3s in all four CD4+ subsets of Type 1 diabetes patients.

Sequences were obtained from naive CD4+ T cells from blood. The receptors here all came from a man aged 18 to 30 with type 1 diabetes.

CDR3 in amino acids: CASSSNPPGLSGGEQYF. CDR3 in DNA: TGTGCCAGCAGCTCCAACCCACCAGGACTCTCCGGAGGGGAGCAGTACTTC. The chain joins TRBV11-2 to TRBJ2-7, with D possibly being TRBD2 (6 bases). Germline V lookup: CDR1 SGHAT, CDR2 FQNNGV. V lost 4 bases and J 7 bases, leaving 26 bases between the germline ends. The CDR3 consists of 17 residues.

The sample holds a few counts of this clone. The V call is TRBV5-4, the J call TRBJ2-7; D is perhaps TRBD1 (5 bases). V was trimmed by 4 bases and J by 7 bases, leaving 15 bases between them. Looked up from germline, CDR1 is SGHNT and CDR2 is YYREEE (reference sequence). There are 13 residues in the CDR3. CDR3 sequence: CASSKTVPEEQYF. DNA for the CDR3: TGTGCCAGCAGCAAGACAGTTCCTGAGGAGCAGTACTTC.

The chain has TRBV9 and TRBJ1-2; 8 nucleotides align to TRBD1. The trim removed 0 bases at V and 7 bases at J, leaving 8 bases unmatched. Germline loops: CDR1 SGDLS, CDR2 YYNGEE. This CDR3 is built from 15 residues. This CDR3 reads CASSVELQGASGYTF. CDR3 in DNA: TGTGCCAGCAGCGTAGAGCTGCAGGGGGCGAGTGGCTACACCTTC.

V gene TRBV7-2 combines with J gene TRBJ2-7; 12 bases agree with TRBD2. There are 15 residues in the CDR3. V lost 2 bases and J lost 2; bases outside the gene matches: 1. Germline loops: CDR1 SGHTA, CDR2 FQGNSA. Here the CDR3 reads CASSLRTSGAYEQYF. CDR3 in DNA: TGTGCCAGCAGCTTACGGACTAGCGGGGCCTACGAGCAGTACTTC.

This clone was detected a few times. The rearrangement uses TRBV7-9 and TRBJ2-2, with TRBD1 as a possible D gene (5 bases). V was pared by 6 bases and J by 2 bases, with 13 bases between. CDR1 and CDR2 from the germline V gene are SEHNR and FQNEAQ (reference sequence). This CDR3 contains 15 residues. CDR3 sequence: CASSFDSLNTGELFF. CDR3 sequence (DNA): TGTGCCAGCAGTTTCGACAGCCTTAACACCGGGGAGCTGTTTTTT.

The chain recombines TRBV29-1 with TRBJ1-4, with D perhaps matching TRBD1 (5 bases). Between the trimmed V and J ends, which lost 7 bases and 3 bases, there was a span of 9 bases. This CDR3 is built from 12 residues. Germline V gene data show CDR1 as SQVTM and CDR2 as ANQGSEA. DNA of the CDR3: TGCAGCGCGGGGCGGGCTAATGAAAAACTGTTTTTT. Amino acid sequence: CSAGRANEKLFF.

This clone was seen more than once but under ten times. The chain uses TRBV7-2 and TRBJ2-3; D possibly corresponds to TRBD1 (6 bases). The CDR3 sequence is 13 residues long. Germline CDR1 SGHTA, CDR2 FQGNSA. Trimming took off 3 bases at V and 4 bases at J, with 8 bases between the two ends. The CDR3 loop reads CASSFNRADTQYF. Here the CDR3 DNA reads TGTGCCAGCAGCTTCAACAGGGCAGATACGCAGTATTTT.

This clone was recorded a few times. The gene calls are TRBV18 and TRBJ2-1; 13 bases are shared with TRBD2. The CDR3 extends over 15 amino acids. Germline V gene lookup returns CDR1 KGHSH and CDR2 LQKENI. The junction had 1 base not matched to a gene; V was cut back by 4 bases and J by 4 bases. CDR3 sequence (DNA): TGTGCCAGCTCACGGGGACTAGCGGGATACAATGAGCAGTTCTTC. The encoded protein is CASSRGLAGYNEQFF.

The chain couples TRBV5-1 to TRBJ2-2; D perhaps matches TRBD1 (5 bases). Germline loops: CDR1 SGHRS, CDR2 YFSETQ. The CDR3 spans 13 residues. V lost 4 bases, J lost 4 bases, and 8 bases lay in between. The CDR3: CASSQGLTGELFF. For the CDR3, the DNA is TGCGCCAGCAGCCAGGGTCTCACCGGGGAGCTGTTTTTT. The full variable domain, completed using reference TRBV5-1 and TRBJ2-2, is KAGVTQTPRYLIKTRGQQVTLSCSPISGHRSVSWYQQTPGQGLQFLFEYFSETQRNKGNFPGRFSGRQFSNSRSEMNVSTLELGDSALYLCASSQGLTGELFFGEGSRLTVL.

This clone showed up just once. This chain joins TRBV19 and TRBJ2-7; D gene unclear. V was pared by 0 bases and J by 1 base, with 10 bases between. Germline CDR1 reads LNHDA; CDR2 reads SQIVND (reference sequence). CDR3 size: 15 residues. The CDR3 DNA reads TGTGCCAGTAGTATAGATCACGCACCGTCCTACGAGCAGTACTTC. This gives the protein CASSIDHAPSYEQYF.

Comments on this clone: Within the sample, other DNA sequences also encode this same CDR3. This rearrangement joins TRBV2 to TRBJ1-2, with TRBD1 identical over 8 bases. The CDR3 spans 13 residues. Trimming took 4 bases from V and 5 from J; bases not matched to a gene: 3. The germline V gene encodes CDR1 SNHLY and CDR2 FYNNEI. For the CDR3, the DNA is TGTGCCAGCAGTGCCGGGACAGGATATGGCTACACCTTC. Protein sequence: CASSAGTGYGYTF. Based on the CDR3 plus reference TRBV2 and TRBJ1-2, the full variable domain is EPEVTQTPSHQVTQMGQEVILRCVPISNHLYFYWYRQILGQKVEFLVSFYNNEISEKSEIFDDQFSVERPDGSNFTLKIRSTKLEDSAMYFCASSAGTGYGYTFGSGTRLTVV.

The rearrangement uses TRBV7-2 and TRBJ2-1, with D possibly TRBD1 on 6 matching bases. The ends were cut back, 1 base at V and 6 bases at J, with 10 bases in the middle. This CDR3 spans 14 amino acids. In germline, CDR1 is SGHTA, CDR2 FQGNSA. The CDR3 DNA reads TGTGCCAGCAGCTTAGTACAGGGCAGCAATGAGCAGTTCTTC. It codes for CASSLVQGSNEQFF.

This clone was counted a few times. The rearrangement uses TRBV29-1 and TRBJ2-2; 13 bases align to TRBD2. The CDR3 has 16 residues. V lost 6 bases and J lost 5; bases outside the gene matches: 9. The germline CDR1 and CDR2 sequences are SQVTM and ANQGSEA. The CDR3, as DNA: TGCAGCGTCGGATGGACTAGCGGGAGTGGAACCGGGGAGCTGTTTTTT. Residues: CSVGWTSGSGTGELFF.

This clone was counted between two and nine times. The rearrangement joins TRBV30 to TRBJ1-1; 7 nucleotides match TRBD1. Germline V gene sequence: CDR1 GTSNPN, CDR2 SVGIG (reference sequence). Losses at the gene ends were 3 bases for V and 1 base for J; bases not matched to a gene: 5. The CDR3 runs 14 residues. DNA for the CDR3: TGTGCCTGGAGCTACCGGGACAGGAACACTGAAGCTTTCTTT. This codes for CAWSYRDRNTEAFF.

The CDR3 sequence: CSVEARWEDMNTEAFF. The CDR3 nucleotides read TGCAGCGTTGAAGCTAGGTGGGAAGACATGAACACTGAAGCTTTCTTT. The chain has TRBV29-1 and TRBJ1-1; D ambiguous. The germline V gene has CDR1 SQVTM and CDR2 ANQGSEA. This CDR3 spans 16 amino acids. V dropped 1 base and J dropped 0 bases, with 15 bases sitting between them.

CDR3 region: CASSLERRALAKNIQYF. The CDR3 DNA follows: TGCGCCAGCAGCTTGGAACGCAGGGCATTAGCCAAAAACATTCAGTACTTC. The chain has TRBV5-1 and TRBJ2-4; D possibly corresponds to TRBD1 (5 bases). Germline V CDR1 and CDR2: SGHRS, YFSETQ. The CDR3 covers 17 residues. With 0 bases removed from V and 0 bases from J, the gap between germline ends came to 13 bases.

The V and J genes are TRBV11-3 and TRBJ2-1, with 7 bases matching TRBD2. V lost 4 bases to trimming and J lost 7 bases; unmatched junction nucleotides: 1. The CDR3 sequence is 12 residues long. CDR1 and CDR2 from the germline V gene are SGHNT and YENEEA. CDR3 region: CASSSGRNEQFF. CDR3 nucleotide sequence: TGTGCCAGCAGCTCCGGGAGGAATGAGCAGTTCTTC.

Here the CDR3 reads CATQREWDNEQFF. CDR3 nucleotide sequence: TGTGCCACCCAGCGGGAGTGGGACAATGAGCAGTTCTTC. V is TRBV6-1 and J is TRBJ2-1; 8 bases line up with TRBD2. In germline, CDR1 is MNHNS, CDR2 SASEGT. The CDR3 consists of 13 residues. Unmatched junction bases numbered 7, after V lost 10 bases and J lost 5 bases.

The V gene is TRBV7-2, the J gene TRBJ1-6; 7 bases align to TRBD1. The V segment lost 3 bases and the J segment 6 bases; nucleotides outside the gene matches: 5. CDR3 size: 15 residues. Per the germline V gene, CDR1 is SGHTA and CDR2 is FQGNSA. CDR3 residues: CASSLVTGANSPLHF. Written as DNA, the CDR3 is TGTGCCAGCAGCTTGGTAACAGGGGCTAATTCACCCCTCCACTTT. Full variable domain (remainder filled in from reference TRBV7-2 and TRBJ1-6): GAGVSQSPSNKVTEKGKDVELRCDPISGHTALYWYRQSLGQGLEFLIYFQGNSAPDKSGLPSDRFSAERTGGSVSTLTIQRTQQEDSAVYLCASSLVTGANSPLHFGNGTRLTVT.

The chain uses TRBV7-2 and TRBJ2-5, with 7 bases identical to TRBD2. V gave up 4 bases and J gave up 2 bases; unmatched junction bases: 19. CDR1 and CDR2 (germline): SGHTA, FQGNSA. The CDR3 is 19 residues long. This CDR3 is CASSSPLAGPPGRQETQYF. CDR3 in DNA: TGTGCCAGCAGCTCACCGTTAGCGGGCCCTCCGGGGAGGCAAGAGACCCAGTACTTC.